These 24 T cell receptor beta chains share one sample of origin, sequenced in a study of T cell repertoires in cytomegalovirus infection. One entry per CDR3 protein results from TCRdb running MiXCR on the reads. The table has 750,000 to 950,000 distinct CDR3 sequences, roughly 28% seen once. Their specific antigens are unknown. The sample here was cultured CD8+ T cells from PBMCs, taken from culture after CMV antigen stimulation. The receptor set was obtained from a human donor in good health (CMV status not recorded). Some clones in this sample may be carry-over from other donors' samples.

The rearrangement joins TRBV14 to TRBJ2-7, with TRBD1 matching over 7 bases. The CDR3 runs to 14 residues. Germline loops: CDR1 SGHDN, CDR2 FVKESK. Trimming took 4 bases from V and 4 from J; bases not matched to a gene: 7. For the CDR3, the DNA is TGTGCCAGCAGCCTATCGCCAGGGGGTTACGAGCAGTACTTC. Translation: CASSLSPGGYEQYF. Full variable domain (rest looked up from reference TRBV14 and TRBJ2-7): EAGVTQFPSHSVIEKGQTVTLRCDPISGHDNLYWYRRVMGKEIKFLLHFVKESKQDESGMPNNRFLAERTGGTYSTLKVQPAELEDSGVYFCASSLSPGGYEQYFGPGTRLTVT.

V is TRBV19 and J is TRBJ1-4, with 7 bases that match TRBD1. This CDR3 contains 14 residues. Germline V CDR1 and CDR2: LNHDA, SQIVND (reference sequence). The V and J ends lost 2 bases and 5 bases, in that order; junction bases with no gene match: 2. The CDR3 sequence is CASSISRGNEKLFF. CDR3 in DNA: TGTGCCAGTAGTATATCCAGGGGGAATGAAAAACTGTTTTTT.

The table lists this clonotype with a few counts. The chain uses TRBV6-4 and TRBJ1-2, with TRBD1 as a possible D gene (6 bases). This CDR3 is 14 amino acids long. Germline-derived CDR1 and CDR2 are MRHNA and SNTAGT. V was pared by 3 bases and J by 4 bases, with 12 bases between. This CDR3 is CASSEGAISYGYTF. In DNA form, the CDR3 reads TGTGCCAGCAGTGAGGGGGCTATCAGCTATGGCTACACCTTC.

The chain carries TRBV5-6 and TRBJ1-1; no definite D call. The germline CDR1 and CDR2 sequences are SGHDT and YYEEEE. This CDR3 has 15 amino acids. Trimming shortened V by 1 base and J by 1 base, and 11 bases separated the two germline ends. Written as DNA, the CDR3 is TGTGCCAGCAGCTTGCTGGGCCAGAGGAACACTGAAGCTTTCTTT. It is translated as CASSLLGQRNTEAFF.

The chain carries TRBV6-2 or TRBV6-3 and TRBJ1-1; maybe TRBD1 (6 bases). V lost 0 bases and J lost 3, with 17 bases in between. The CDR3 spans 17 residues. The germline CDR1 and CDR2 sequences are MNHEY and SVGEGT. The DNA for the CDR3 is TGTGCCAGCAGTTACTCCAGGGGAGGATTGCATCACACTGAAGCTTTCTTT. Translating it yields CASSYSRGGLHHTEAFF.

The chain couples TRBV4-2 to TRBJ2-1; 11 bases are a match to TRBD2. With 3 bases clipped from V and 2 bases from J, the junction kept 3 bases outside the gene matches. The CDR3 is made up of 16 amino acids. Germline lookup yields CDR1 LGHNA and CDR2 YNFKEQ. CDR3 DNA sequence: TGTGCCAGCAGCCAGGAACTAGCGGGGGCCTACAATGAGCAGTTCTTC. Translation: CASSQELAGAYNEQFF.

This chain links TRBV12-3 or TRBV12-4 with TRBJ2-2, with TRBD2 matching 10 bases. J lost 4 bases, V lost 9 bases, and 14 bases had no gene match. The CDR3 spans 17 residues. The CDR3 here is CASSGRAGGLGTGELFF. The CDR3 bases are TGTGCCAGTTCCGGGAGAGCGGGGGGGCTGGGCACCGGGGAGCTGTTTTTT.

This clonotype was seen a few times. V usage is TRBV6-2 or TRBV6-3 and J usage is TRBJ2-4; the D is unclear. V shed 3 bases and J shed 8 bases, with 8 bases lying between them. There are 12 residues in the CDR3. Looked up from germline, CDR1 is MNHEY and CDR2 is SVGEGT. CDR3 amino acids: CASSYPEDIQYF. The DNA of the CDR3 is TGTGCCAGCAGTTATCCAGAGGACATTCAGTACTTC.

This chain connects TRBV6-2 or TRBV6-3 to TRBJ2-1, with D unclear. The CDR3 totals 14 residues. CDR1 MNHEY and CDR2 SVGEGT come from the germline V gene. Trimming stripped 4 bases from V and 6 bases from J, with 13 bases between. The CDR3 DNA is TGTGCCAGCAGTTTCGCAGTAGAAATCAATGAGCAGTTCTTC. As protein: CASSFAVEINEQFF.

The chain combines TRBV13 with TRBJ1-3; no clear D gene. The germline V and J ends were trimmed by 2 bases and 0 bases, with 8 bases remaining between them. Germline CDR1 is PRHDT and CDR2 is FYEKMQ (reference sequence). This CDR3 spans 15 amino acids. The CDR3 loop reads CASSLNRRSGNTIYF. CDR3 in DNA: TGTGCCAGCAGCTTAAACCGCCGCTCTGGAAACACCATATATTTT.

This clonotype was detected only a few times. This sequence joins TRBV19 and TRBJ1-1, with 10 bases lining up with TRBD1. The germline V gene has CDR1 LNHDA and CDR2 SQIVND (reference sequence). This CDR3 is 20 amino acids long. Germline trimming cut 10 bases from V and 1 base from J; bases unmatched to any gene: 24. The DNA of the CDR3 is TGTGCCAAAGCGGGACAGGGGTTTTATCCGGGCCGGGTGGAGAACACTGAAGCTTTCTTT. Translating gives CAKAGQGFYPGRVENTEAFF.

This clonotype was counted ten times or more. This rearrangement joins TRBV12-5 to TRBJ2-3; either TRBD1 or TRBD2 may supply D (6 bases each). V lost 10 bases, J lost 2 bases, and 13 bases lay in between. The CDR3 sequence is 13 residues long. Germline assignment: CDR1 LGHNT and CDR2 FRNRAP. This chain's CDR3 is CAIPGGFTDTQYF. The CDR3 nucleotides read TGTGCTATCCCCGGGGGCTTCACAGATACGCAGTATTTT.

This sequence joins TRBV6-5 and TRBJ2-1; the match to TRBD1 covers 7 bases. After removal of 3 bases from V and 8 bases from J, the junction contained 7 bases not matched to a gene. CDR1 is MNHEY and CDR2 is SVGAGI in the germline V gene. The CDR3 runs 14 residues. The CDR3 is CASSYGQGDDEQFF. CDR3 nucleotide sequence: TGTGCCAGCAGTTATGGGCAGGGGGACGATGAGCAGTTCTTC.

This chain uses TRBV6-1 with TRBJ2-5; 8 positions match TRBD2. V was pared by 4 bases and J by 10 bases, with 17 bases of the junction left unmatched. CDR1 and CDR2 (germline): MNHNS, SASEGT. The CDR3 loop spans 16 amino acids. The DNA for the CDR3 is TGTGCCAGCAGTGTAAGCGGGGGCCGCTCGGATTGGGTCCAGTACTTC. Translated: CASSVSGGRSDWVQYF.

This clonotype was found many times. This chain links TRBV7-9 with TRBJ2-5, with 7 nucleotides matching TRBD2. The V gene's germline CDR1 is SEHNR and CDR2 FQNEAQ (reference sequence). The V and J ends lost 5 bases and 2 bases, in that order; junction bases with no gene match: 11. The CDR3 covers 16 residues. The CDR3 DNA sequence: TGTGCCAGCAGCCTCGGGCTAGCGGAGATTCAAGAGACCCAGTACTTC. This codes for CASSLGLAEIQETQYF.

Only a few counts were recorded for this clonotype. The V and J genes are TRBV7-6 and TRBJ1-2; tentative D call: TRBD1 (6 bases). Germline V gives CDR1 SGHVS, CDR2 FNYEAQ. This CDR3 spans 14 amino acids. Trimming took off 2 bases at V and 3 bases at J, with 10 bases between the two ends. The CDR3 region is CASSLSGADYGYTF. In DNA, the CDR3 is TGTGCCAGCAGCTTATCAGGGGCCGACTATGGCTACACCTTC.

The CDR3: CASSRGTTGELFF. DNA of the CDR3: TGTGCCAGCAGTCGGGGAACGACCGGGGAGCTGTTTTTT. V usage is TRBV7-3 and J usage is TRBJ2-2, with D maybe TRBD2 (5 bases). The CDR3 has 13 residues. The ends were cut back, 6 bases at V and 5 bases at J, with 10 bases in the middle. Germline lookup yields CDR1 SGHTA and CDR2 FQGTGA.

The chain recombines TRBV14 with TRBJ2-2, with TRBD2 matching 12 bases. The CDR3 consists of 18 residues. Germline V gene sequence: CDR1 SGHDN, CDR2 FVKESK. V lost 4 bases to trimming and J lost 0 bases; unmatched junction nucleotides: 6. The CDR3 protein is CASSRGLAGFANTGELFF. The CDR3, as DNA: TGTGCCAGCAGCCGAGGACTAGCGGGATTCGCGAACACCGGGGAGCTGTTTTTT.

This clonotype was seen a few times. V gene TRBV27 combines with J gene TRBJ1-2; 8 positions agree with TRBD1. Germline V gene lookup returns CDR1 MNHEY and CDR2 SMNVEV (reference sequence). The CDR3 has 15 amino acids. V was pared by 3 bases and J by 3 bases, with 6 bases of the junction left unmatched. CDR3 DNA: TGTGCCAGCAGTTTCTGGGGACAGGACTACTATGGCTACACCTTC. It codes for CASSFWGQDYYGYTF.

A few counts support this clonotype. This CDR3 is CASSAAWLYGYTF. CDR3 DNA: TGTGCCAGTTCAGCCGCCTGGCTCTATGGCTACACCTTC. V gene TRBV19 combines with J gene TRBJ1-2; D is undetermined. The CDR3 spans 13 residues. The germline V gene encodes CDR1 LNHDA and CDR2 SQIVND (reference sequence). Trimming cost V 8 bases and J 4 bases, with 14 bases left between them.

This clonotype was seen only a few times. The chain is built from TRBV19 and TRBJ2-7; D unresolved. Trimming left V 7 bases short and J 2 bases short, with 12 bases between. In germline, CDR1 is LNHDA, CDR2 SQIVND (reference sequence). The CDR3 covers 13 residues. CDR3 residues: CASKDLVAYEQYF. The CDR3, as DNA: TGTGCCAGTAAGGACCTCGTAGCCTACGAGCAGTACTTC.

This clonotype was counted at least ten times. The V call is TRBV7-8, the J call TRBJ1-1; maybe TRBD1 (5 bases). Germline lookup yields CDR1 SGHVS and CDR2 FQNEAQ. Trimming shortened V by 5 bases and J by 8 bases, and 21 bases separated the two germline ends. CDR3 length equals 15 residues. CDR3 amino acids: CASSREGEGEKEAFF. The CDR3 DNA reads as TGTGCCAGCAGCCGGGAAGGGGAGGGTGAAAAGGAAGCTTTCTTT.

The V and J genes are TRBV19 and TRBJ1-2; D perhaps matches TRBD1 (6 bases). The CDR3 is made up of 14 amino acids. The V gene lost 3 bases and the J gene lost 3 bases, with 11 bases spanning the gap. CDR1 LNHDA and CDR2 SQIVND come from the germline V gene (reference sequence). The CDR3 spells CASSIQAGDYGYTF. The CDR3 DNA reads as TGTGCCAGTAGTATCCAGGCAGGGGACTATGGCTACACCTTC.

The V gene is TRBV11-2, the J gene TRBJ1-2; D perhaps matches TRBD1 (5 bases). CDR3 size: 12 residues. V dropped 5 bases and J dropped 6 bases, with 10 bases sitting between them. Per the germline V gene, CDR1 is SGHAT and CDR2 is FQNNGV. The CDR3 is CASSAGGDGYTF. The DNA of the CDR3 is TGTGCCAGCAGCGCCGGGGGGGATGGCTACACCTTC.